This TCR beta chain emerged from a study of blood T cell repertoires in COVID-19. About the study: Samples of COVID-19 (acute and convalescent) were obtained from the United States, Italy and Spain. From T cells, B-cell-depleted T cells, or PBMCs came the material, which was cDNA or gDNA.

Categorization into cohorts depended on clinical history that participants reported. The recovered donors of Cohort 3 showed two negative PCRs, clearance, or symptom resolution. Profiling relied on immunoSEQ multiplex PCR, and the TCRdb table lists in-frame clones only, not all of them. The table has over 200,000 clones, 87% seen once. The CDR3 totals 15 residues. Germline V gives CDR1 LGHNA, CDR2 YNFKEQ. The V and J ends lost 6 bases and 3 bases respectively, with 17 bases between them. The sequenced material came from PBMCs or T cells enriched from blood (not recorded which). The source is a man aged 30 to 39 who had recovered from COVID-19. The chain employs TRBV4-2 and TRBJ2-5; the D gene is possibly TRBD1 (6 bases). The CDR3 sequence is CASSRQDNGEETQYF. In DNA, the CDR3 is TGTGCCAGCAGTAGACAGGATAACGGGGAAGAGACCCAGTACTTC.